The entry below gives a single T cell receptor (beta chain) sequence along with its context. Original processing notes: Amplifying reference gene primers gave estimates of nucleated cell counts. This table comes from immunoSEQ multiplex PCR, and its TCRdb copy is limited to in-frame clones, with some not included. V and J calls and clone size are given by that table; D and trimming were obtained from the DNA. Altogether about 150,000 clones are present, roughly 89% being singletons, with the ten largest covering over 0.85%. V gave up 6 bases and J gave up 9 bases; unmatched junction bases: 8. The CDR3 is made up of 13 amino acids. Per the germline V gene, CDR1 is MNHEY and CDR2 is SVGAGI. The sample originates from a study of blood T cell repertoires in COVID-19. About the research overall: Both acute and convalescent COVID-19 samples were obtained from the United States, Italy and Spain. T cells, B-cell-depleted T cells, or PBMCs provided the cDNA or gDNA that served as material.

The clonotype was recovered from a woman aged 50 to 65 with acute or convalescent COVID-19. This chain links TRBV6-5 with TRBJ1-5; 7 nucleotides match TRBD1. Sequencing was done on a sample of peripheral blood. DNA of the CDR3: TGTGCCAGCAGAAGGGACAGAGAAACGCCCCAGCATTTT. This codes for CASRRDRETPQHF.